These 6 T cell receptor beta chains originate from one sample sequenced in a study of shared clonotypes between healthy human individuals. It was CD45RO-negative cells, positively selected for CCR7, that made up naive CD8 cells, with terminally differentiated effector memory CD45RA+ cells excluded. Using immunoSEQ multiplex PCR, the repertoire was profiled, and TCRdb retains in-frame clones only, with some absent. The repertoire holds under 1 million clones, around 92% seen once, with 20% to 30% in the top ten. Specimen: naive CD8+ T cells sorted from blood. The source is a man between 25 and 39 years old in good health.

The rearrangement uses TRBV29-1 and TRBJ2-7; 9 nucleotides match TRBD1. The germline gives CDR1 SQVTM, CDR2 ANQGSEA. V lost 6 bases and J lost 7; bases outside the gene matches: 13. The CDR3 totals 14 residues. CDR3 DNA: TGCAGCGTCGATCTTACGGGACAGGGAATTGAGCAGTACTTC. Amino acid sequence: CSVDLTGQGIEQYF.

The chain employs TRBV29-1 and TRBJ1-1; no reliable D call. Germline V gene data show CDR1 as SQVTM and CDR2 as ANQGSEA. V gave up 3 bases and J gave up 1 base, with 9 bases separating them. The CDR3 covers 13 residues. The CDR3 sequence is CSVDVGANTEAFF. DNA for the CDR3: TGCAGCGTTGATGTAGGAGCGAACACTGAAGCTTTCTTT.

V and J are TRBV7-2 and TRBJ2-3, with TRBD1 matching over 9 bases. This CDR3 spans 15 amino acids. The J segment lost 2 bases and the V segment lost 3 bases, leaving 3 bases of the junction unmatched. Germline lookup yields CDR1 SGHTA and CDR2 FQGNSA. CDR3 sequence reads: CASSLTGGLTDTQYF. CDR3 bases: TGTGCCAGCAGCTTGACAGGGGGACTCACAGATACGCAGTATTTT.

The chain recombines TRBV11-2 with TRBJ2-7; 9 nucleotides align to TRBD1. Trimming took 4 bases from V and 5 from J; bases not matched to a gene: 9. This CDR3 is built from 15 residues. From germline, CDR1 is SGHAT and CDR2 FQNNGV. The CDR3 sequence: CASSSPGTGIHEQYF. As DNA, the CDR3 is TGTGCCAGCAGCTCCCCCGGGACAGGGATCCACGAGCAGTACTTC.

The V and J genes are TRBV10-3 and TRBJ2-7, with D possibly matching TRBD1 (6 bases). Germline V gene lookup returns CDR1 ENHRY and CDR2 SYGVKD. V lost 2 bases and J 4 bases, leaving 12 bases between the germline ends. This CDR3 contains 14 residues. DNA of the CDR3: TGTGCCATCAGTGAGGCAGGGGCCGCTTACGAGCAGTACTTC. Its translation: CAISEAGAAYEQYF.

The chain joins TRBV28 to TRBJ2-3; D gene unclear. V dropped 9 bases and J dropped 0 bases, with 13 bases sitting between them. Germline values: CDR1 MDHEN, CDR2 SYDVKM. The CDR3 has 14 residues. CDR3 loop: CASQIGPSTDTQYF. In nucleotides, the CDR3 is TGTGCCAGTCAGATCGGCCCCAGCACAGATACGCAGTATTTT.